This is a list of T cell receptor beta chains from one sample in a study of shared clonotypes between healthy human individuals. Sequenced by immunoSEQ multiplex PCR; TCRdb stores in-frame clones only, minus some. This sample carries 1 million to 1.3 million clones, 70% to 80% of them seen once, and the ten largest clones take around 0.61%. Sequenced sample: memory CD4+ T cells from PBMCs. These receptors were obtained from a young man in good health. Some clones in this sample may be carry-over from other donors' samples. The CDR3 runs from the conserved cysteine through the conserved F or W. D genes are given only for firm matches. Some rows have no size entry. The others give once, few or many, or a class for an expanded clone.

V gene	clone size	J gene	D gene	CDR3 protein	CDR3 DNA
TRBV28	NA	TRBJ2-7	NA	CASSLASARYEQYF	TGTGCCAGCAGTTTGGCTAGCGCCCGCTACGAGCAGTACTTC
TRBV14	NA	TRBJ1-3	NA	CASSQDFPPGRNGNTIYF	TGTGCCAGCAGCCAAGATTTTCCCCCGGGGAGGAATGGAAACACCATATATTTT
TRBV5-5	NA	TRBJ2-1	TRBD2	CASSLSGRATEQFF	TGTGCCAGCAGCTTAAGCGGGAGGGCCACTGAGCAGTTCTTC
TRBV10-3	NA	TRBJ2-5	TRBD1	CAISQGVGETQYF	TGTGCCATCAGCCAGGGGGTCGGAGAGACCCAGTACTTC
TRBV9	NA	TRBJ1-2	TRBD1	CASSVFSTGTENGYTF	TGTGCCAGCAGCGTATTCTCCACCGGGACAGAGAATGGCTACACCTTC
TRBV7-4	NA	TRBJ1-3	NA	CASSFTPTNTIYF	TGTGCCAGCAGCTTCACCCCCACAAACACCATATATTTT
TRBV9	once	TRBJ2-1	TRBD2	CASSVSGVGGNEQFF	TGTGCCAGCAGCGTCAGCGGGGTTGGAGGCAATGAGCAGTTCTTC
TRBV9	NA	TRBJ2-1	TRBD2	CASSTGLAGMRGNEQFF	TGTGCCAGCAGCACCGGACTAGCGGGAATGAGAGGGAATGAGCAGTTCTTC
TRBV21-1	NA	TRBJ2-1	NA	CASSSRGGNEQFF	TGTGCCAGCAGCAGCAGAGGGGGCAATGAGCAGTTCTTC
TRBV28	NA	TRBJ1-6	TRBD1	CASSDRGSPLHF	TGTGCCAGCAGTGACAGGGGCTCACCCCTCCACTTT
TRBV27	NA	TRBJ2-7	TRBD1	CASASDTGDEQYF	TGTGCCAGCGCGTCGGACACAGGGGACGAGCAGTACTTC
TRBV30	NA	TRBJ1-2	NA	CAWTRAAANYGYTF	TGTGCCTGGACCAGGGCGGCCGCAAACTATGGCTACACCTTC
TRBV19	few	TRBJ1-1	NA	CASSIKSGGPPLKRAEAFF	TGTGCCAGTAGTATCAAATCGGGAGGGCCGCCTCTGAAGCGGGCTGAAGCTTTCTTT
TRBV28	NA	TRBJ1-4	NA	CASSPQTQLFF	TGTGCCAGCAGTCCCCAAACCCAACTGTTTTTT
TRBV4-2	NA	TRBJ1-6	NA	CASSLSDAQGQILHF	TGTGCCAGCAGCCTGTCGGACGCACAGGGTCAGATCCTCCACTTT
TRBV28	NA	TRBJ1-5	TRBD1	CASSPTGGGNQPQHF	TGTGCCAGCAGTCCGACAGGGGGGGGCAATCAGCCCCAGCATTTT
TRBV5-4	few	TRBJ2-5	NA	CASSSKLQETQYF	TGTGCCAGCAGCTCGAAGCTACAAGAGACCCAGTACTTC
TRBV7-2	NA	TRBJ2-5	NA	CASSPGSTRYF	TGTGCCAGCAGCCCTGGCTCAACCCGGTACTTC
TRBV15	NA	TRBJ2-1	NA	CATSRKGVSYNEQFF	TGTGCCACCAGCAGAAAGGGGGTCTCCTACAATGAGCAGTTCTTC
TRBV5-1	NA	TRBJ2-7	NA	CASSPLTTGAYEQYF	TGCGCCAGCAGCCCGCTCACGACGGGGGCGTACGAGCAGTACTTC
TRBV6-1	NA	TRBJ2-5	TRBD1	CASGQEFQETQYF	TGTGCCAGCGGACAGGAATTCCAAGAGACCCAGTACTTC
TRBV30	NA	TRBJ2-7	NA	CAWSVSNGHEQYF	TGTGCCTGGAGTGTTAGTAACGGGCACGAGCAGTACTTC
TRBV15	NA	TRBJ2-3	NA	CATSMGRRTDTQYF	TGTGCCACCAGCATGGGACGCCGCACAGATACGCAGTATTTT
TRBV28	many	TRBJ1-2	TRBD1	CASRLHPGRQGHYGYTF	TGTGCCAGCAGACTCCATCCCGGTAGACAGGGCCACTATGGCTACACCTTC
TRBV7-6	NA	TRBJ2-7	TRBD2	CASSLDPSGTYEQYF	TGTGCCAGCAGCTTAGATCCTAGCGGGACCTACGAGCAGTACTTC
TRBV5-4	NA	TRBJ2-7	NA	CASSLVGEAGEQYF	TGTGCCAGCAGCTTGGTCGGGGAGGCGGGCGAGCAGTACTTC
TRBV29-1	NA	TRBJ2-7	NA	CSVDLGVSYEQYF	TGCAGCGTTGATTTGGGAGTTTCCTACGAGCAGTACTTC
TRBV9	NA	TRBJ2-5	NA	CASSVAEGRETQYF	TGTGCCAGCAGCGTAGCGGAAGGGCGAGAGACCCAGTACTTC
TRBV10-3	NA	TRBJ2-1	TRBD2	CATLNLAGGDHTYNEQFF	TGTGCCACCCTTAACCTAGCGGGAGGAGATCATACCTACAATGAGCAGTTCTTC
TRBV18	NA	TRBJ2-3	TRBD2	CASSPPGGTQYF	TGTGCCAGCTCACCACCGGGGGGGACGCAGTATTTT
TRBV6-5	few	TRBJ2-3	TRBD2	CAIRPGLASDTQYF	TGTGCCATACGACCGGGACTAGCGTCAGACACGCAGTATTTT
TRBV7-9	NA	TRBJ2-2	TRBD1	CASSLDRPNTGELFF	TGTGCCAGCAGCTTGGACAGGCCGAACACCGGGGAGCTGTTTTTT
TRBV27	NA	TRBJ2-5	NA	CASSLKKQETQYF	TGTGCCAGCAGTTTAAAAAAACAAGAGACCCAGTACTTC
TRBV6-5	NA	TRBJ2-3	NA	CASSPAEDTQYF	TGTGCCAGCAGTCCCGCGGAGGATACGCAGTATTTT
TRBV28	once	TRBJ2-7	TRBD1	CASTDRGRDEQYF	TGTGCCAGCACCGACAGGGGGCGGGACGAGCAGTACTTC
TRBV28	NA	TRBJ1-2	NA	CASSSRTGYYGYTF	TGTGCCAGCAGCTCCCGAACAGGGTACTATGGCTACACCTTC
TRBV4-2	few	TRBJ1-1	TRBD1	CASSQTTGGDTEAFF	TGTGCCAGCAGCCAAACGACAGGGGGCGACACTGAAGCTTTCTTT
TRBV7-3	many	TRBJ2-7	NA	CASSLIYGLVRYEQYF	TGTGCCAGCAGCTTAATATATGGGCTCGTCCGTTACGAGCAGTACTTC
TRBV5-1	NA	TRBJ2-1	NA	CASSLGLRDQRDNEQFF	TGCGCCAGCAGCTTGGGACTCCGGGACCAGCGCGACAATGAGCAGTTCTTC
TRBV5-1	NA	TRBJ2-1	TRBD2	CASSGLAGGEGEQFF	TGCGCCAGCAGCGGTTTAGCGGGAGGAGAGGGTGAGCAGTTCTTC
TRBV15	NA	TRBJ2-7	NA	CATSRDRRSYSGVNEQYF	TGTGCCACCAGCAGAGATCGGCGCTCTTATTCGGGAGTGAACGAGCAGTACTTC
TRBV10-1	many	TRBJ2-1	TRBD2	CASSEPRRLAGYNEQFF	TGCGCCAGCAGTGAGCCCCGCCGACTAGCGGGATACAATGAGCAGTTCTTC
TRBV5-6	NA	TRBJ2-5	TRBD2	CASSLGTSSETQYF	TGTGCCAGCAGCTTGGGGACTAGTTCGGAGACCCAGTACTTC
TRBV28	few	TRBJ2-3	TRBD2	CASSSQSLAGGSTDTQYF	TGTGCCAGCAGTTCCCAATCTCTAGCGGGAGGGAGCACAGATACGCAGTATTTT
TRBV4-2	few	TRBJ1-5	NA	CASSQDKWTPREPQHF	TGTGCCAGCAGCCAAGATAAGTGGACCCCGAGGGAGCCCCAGCATTTT
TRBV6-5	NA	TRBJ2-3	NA	CASSGLTDTQYF	TGTGCCAGCAGCGGGCTCACAGATACGCAGTATTTT
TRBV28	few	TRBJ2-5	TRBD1	CASSGGTGLGETQYF	TGTGCCAGCAGTGGGGGGACAGGGTTAGGAGAGACCCAGTACTTC
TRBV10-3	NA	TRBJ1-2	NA	CAISEWQARDGYTF	TGTGCCATCAGTGAGTGGCAGGCTCGTGATGGCTACACCTTC
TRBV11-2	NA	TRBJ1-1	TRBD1	CASSWGQGRDTEAFF	TGTGCCAGCAGCTGGGGACAGGGAAGAGACACTGAAGCTTTCTTT
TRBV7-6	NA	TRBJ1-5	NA	CASSLFGPGEPQHF	TGTGCCAGCAGCTTGTTCGGCCCGGGGGAGCCCCAGCATTTT
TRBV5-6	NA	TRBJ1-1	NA	CASSLGPLLNTEAFF	TGTGCCAGCAGCTTAGGTCCTCTCTTGAACACTGAAGCTTTCTTT
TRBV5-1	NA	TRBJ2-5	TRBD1	CASSPFGTGEAQYF	TGCGCCAGCAGCCCGTTCGGGACAGGTGAGGCCCAGTACTTC
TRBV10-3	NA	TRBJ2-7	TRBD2	CAISGLVSEQYF	TGTGCCATCTCGGGACTAGTAAGCGAGCAGTACTTC
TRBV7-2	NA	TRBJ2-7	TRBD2	CASSPSSGRNEQYF	TGTGCCAGCAGCCCGAGTAGCGGGAGGAACGAGCAGTACTTC
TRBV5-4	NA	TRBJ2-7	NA	CASRRGDSSYEQYF	TGTGCCAGCAGGAGGGGGGACAGCTCCTACGAGCAGTACTTC
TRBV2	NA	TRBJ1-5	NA	CASRIQGNQPQHF	TGTGCCAGCAGGATACAGGGAAATCAGCCCCAGCATTTT